This T cell receptor (beta chain) was observed in a study of T-cell memory formation after mild COVID-19. In the case of this clonotype: Its antigen is still unknown.

In TCRdb, the 5' RACE reads were re-called with MiXCR into one record per CDR3 protein. Among approximately 230,000 distinct CDR3 sequences, roughly 17% were seen once, and the ten largest hold around 3.8%. V shed 6 bases and J 0 bases; nucleotides not matched to a gene: 10. CDR3 length: 17 residues. Germline V CDR1 and CDR2: MNHEY, SMNVEV (reference sequence). Study results and caveats: Researchers found some responding clones in pre-infection memory, a sign that cross-reactive memory joined. A second wave of clones peaked on day 37, and their SARS-CoV-2 specificity went unconfirmed. A balance of CD4 and CD8 characterized clones contracting day 15 to 85, whereas later expanders leaned CD4+.

The rearrangement joins TRBV27 to TRBJ1-5; 8 bases line up with TRBD1. Sequenced input: PBMCs or a T cell subset sorted from them (not recorded which). This clonotype was sampled from a man younger than 35 who had mild COVID-19 (a few samples of this study predate the infection). Cell type and time point are not known. This CDR3 is CASRVRGPAYSNQPQHF. The DNA for the CDR3 is TGTGCCAGCAGAGTCAGGGGGCCGGCTTATAGCAATCAGCCCCAGCATTTT.